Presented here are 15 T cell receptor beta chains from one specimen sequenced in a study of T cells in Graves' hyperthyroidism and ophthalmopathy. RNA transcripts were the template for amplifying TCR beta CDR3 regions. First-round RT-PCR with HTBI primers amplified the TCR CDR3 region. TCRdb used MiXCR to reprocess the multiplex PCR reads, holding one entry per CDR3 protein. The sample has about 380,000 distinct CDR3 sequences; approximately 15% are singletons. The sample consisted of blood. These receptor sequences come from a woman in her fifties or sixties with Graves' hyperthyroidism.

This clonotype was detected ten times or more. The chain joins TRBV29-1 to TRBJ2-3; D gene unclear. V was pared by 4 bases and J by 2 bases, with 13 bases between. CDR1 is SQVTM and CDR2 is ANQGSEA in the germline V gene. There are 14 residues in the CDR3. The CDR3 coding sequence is TGCAGCGTTGTGAAGGCAGCATTCACAGATACGCAGTATTTT. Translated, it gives CSVVKAAFTDTQYF.

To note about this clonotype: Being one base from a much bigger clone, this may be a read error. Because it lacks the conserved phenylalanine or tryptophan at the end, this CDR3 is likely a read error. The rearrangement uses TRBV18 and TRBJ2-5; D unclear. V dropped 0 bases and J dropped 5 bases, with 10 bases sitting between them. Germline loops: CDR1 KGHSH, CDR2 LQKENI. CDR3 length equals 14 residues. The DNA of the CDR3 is TGTGCCAGCTCACCACCGGACGGCCCGGAGACCCAGTACCTC. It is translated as CASSPPDGPETQYL.

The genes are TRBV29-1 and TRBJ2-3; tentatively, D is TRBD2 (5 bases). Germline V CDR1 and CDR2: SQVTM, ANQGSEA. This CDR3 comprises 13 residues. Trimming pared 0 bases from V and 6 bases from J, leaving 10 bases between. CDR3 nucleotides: TGCAGCGTTGAAGATCACGGCGGGGATACGCAGTATTTT. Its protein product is CSVEDHGGDTQYF.

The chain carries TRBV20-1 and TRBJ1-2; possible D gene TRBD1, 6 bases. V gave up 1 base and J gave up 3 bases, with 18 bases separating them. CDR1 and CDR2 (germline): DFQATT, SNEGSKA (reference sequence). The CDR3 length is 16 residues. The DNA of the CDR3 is TGCAGTGCTAGAGCCCCCTTTGGGGGGCTCTACTATGGCTACACCTTC. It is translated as CSARAPFGGLYYGYTF.

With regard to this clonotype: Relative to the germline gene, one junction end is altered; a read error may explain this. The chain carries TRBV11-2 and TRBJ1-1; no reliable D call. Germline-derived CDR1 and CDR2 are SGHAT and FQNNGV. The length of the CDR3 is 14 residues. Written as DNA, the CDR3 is TGTGCCAGCAGCTTGGGAGCCGGGAACACTGGAGCTTTCTTT. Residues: CASSLGAGNTGAFF.

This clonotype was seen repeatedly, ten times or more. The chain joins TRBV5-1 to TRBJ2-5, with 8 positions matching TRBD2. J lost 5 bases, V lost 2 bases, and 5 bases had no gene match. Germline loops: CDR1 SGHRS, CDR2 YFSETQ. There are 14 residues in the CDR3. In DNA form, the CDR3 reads TGCGCCAGCAGCTTAGCGGGAGCGATCGAGACCCAGTACTTC. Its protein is CASSLAGAIETQYF.

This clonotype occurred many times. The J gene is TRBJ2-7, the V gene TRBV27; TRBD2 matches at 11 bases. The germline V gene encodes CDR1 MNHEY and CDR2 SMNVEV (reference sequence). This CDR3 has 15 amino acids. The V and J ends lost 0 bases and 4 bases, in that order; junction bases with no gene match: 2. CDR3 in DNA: TGTGCCAGCAGTTTATCGGGACTAGCGGTTTACGAGCAGTACTTC. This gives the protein CASSLSGLAVYEQYF.

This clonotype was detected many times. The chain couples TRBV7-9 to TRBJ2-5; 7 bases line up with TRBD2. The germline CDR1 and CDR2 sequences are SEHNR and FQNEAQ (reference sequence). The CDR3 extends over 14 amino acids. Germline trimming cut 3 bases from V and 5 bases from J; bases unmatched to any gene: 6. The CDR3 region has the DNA TGTGCCAGCAGCTTGGGAGGGAACGTGGAGACCCAGTACTTC. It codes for CASSLGGNVETQYF.

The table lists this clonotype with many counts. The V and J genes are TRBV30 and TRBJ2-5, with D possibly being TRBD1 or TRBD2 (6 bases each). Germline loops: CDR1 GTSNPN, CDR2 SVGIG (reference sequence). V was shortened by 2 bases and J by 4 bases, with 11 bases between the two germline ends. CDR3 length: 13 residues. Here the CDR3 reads CAWSTQGGETQYF. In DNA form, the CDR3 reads TGTGCCTGGAGTACACAGGGAGGAGAGACCCAGTACTTC.

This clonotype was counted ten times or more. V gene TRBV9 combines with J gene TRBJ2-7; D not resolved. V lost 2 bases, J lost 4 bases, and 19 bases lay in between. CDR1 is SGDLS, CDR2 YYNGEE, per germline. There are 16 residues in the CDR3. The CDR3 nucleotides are TGTGCCAGCAGCGTGAACCTTGAGTCAGGATCTTACGAGCAGTACTTC. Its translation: CASSVNLESGSYEQYF. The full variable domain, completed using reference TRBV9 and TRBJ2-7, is DSGVTQTPKHLITATGQRVTLRCSPRSGDLSVYWYQQSLDQGLQFLIQYYNGEERAKGNILERFSAQQFPDLHSELNLSSLELGDSALYFCASSVNLESGSYEQYFGPGTRLTVT.

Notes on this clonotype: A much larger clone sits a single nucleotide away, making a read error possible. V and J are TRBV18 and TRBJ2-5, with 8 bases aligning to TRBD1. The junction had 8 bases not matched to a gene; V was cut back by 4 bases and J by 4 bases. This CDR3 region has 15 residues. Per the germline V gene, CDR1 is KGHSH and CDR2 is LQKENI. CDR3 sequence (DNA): TGTGCCAGCTCACTAGAGACAGGGGACGGAGAGACCCAGTACTTC. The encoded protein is CASSLETGDGETQYF.

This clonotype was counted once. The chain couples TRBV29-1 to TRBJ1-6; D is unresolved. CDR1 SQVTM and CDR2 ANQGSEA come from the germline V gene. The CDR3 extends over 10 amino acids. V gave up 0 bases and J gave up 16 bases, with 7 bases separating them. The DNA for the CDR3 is TGCAGCGTTGAAGATGCGGGACTCCACTTT. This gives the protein CSVEDAGLHF.

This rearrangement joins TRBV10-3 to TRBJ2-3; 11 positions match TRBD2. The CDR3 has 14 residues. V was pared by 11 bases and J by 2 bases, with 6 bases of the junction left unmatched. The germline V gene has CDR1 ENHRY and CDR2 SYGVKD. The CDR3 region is CAAQTSGNTDTQYF. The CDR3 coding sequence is TGTGCCGCCCAGACTAGCGGGAACACAGATACGCAGTATTTT.

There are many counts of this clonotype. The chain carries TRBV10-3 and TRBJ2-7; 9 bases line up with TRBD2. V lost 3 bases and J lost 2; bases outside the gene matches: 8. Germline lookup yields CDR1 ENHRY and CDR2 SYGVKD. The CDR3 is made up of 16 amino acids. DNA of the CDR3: TGTGCCATCAGTGACAGTGTAGCGGGGGTTCCCTACGAGCAGTACTTC. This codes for CAISDSVAGVPYEQYF.

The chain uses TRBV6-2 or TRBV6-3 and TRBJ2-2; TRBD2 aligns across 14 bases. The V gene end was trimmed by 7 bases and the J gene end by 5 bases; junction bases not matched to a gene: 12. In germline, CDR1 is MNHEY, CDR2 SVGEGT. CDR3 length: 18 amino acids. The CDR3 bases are TGTGCCAGCAATATGAGGGGGACTAGCGGGAGTTGGACCGGGGAGCTGTTTTTT. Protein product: CASNMRGTSGSWTGELFF.